In its sample, the clone carrying this T cell receptor (beta chain) was seen many times. The sample is drawn from a study of identical twins. TCRdb recomputed calls from the 5' RACE reads with MiXCR, one row per CDR3 protein. The sample carries more than 400,000 distinct CDR3 sequences, about 15% recorded once. CDR3 length equals 14 residues. The germline V and J ends were trimmed by 2 bases and 5 bases, with 12 bases remaining between them. Germline V gene sequence: CDR1 SGHTA, CDR2 FQGTGA. All of the donors were Caucasians in good health. These records were also assigned to another study, of yellow fever vaccine responses in identical twins. That paper states: Reportedly, the response of twins' T cells to the vaccine seemed partly convergent, partly personalized.

This rearrangement joins TRBV7-3 to TRBJ2-5, with a possible D match to TRBD2 (6 bases). Sequenced input: CD4+ T cells sorted from blood. The clonotype originates from a woman younger than 30 in good health. This CDR3 is CASSLSGGSETQYF. The CDR3 DNA follows: TGTGCCAGCAGCTTATCTGGGGGGTCTGAGACCCAGTACTTC.